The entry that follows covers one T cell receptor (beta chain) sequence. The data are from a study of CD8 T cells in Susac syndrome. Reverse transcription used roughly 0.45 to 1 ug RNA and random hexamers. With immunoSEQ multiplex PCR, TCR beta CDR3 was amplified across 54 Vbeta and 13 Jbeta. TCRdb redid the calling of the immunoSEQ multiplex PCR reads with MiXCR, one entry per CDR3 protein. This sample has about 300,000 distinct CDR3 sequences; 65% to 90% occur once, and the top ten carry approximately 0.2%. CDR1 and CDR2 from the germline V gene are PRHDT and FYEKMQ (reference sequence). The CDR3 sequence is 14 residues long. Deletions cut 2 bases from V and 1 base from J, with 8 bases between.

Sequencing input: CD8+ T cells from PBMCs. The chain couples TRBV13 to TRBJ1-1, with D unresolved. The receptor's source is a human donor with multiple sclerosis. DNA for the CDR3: TGTGCCAGCAGCTTACCGACCGAGAACACTGAAGCTTTCTTT. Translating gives CASSLPTENTEAFF.